These 18 T cell receptor beta chains were sequenced from one sample in a study of post-analysis software for immune sequencing data. Notes on the study in general: Four or five TRBV segments, TRBV5-6, TRBV5-1 and TRBV20-1 among them, were found more frequent in patients than controls.

Unique molecular identifiers were built into the TCR beta cDNA libraries. A single record per CDR3 protein comes from TCRdb applying MiXCR to the PCR reads. This sample has 180,000 or so distinct CDR3 sequences, with 25% to 35% found just once. No cognate antigen is known for these TCRs. Sequenced input: blood. The source is a girl aged 2-17 years with multiple sclerosis.

Ten or more counts support this clonotype. The chain joins TRBV11-2 to TRBJ1-2; tentatively, D is TRBD1 (5 bases). Germline lookup yields CDR1 SGHAT and CDR2 FQNNGV. V lost 2 bases, J lost 8 bases, and 15 bases lay in between. This CDR3 is 14 amino acids long. CDR3 in DNA: TGTGCCAGCAGCTTAAAAGATCGGACACTGGGCTACACCTTC. This translates into CASSLKDRTLGYTF.

With regard to this clonotype: This clone may be a read error of a much larger clone one base away. Likely a read error: the CDR3 ends without its conserved phenylalanine or tryptophan. The chain carries TRBV7-9 and TRBJ2-5, with TRBD1 identical over 9 bases. The germline V gene has CDR1 SEHNR and CDR2 FQNEAQ (reference sequence). This CDR3 spans 13 amino acids. The junction had 6 bases not matched to a gene; V was cut back by 2 bases and J by 11 bases. As DNA, the CDR3 is TGTGCCAGCAGCTTACGGGACAGGGAGGAGCAGTACTGC. Protein: CASSLRDREEQYC.

This chain connects TRBV20-1 to TRBJ1-1, with D uncertain. Germline V gene data show CDR1 as DFQATT and CDR2 as SNEGSKA (reference sequence). V gave up 6 bases and J gave up 0 bases, with 11 bases separating them. The length of the CDR3 is 13 residues. CDR3 sequence (DNA): TGCAGTGCGGGAGGTACCTTGAACACTGAAGCTTTCTTT. It is translated as CSAGGTLNTEAFF.

The table lists this clonotype with a few counts. The chain employs TRBV12-3 or TRBV12-4 and TRBJ1-5, with D perhaps TRBD1 (6 bases). The CDR3 contains 14 residues. The V end was cut by 2 bases, the J end by 6 bases, with 11 bases between. The CDR3 nucleotides read TGTGCCAGCAGTTTAACGGGGGGCCCTCAGCCCCAGCATTTT. This translates into CASSLTGGPQPQHF.

V gene TRBV6-4 combines with J gene TRBJ2-3; 11 bases are a match to TRBD2. Per the germline V gene, CDR1 is MRHNA and CDR2 is SNTAGT. The CDR3 extends over 14 amino acids. Trimming at V came to 3 bases and at J to 4 bases, leaving 0 bases not matched to a gene. In DNA form, the CDR3 reads TGTGCCAGCAGTGATAGCGGGGGGGCAGATACGCAGTATTTT. Translated, it gives CASSDSGGADTQYF.

V usage is TRBV11-2 and J usage is TRBJ2-3, with 11 positions matching TRBD2. Trimming took 5 bases from V and 4 from J; bases not matched to a gene: 2. Germline-derived CDR1 and CDR2 are SGHAT and FQNNGV. The CDR3 length is 14 residues. This CDR3 reads CASSPSGGPDTQYF. CDR3 DNA: TGTGCCAGCAGCCCTAGCGGGGGGCCAGATACGCAGTATTTT.

Note on this clonotype: Given a much more abundant clone one base away, this may be a read error. This sequence joins TRBV2 and TRBJ2-4; D unclear. The end of the DNA fits TRBJ2-7 better, so the J call may be wrong. CDR3 size: 15 residues. The germline V gene encodes CDR1 SNHLY and CDR2 FYNNEI. The CDR3 DNA follows: TGTGCCAGCAGTGAAGGTCGAAGGGACTCCTACGAGCAGTACTTC. Translation gives CASSEGRRDSYEQYF.

The chain couples TRBV28 to TRBJ2-2; D is ambiguous. The V and J ends lost 7 bases and 4 bases respectively, with 10 bases between them. Germline V gives CDR1 MDHEN, CDR2 SYDVKM. The CDR3 runs 13 residues. CDR3: CASIGIITGELFF. In DNA, the CDR3 is TGTGCCAGCATTGGGATAATCACCGGGGAGCTGTTTTTT.

This clonotype was detected many times. The V gene is TRBV5-1, the J gene TRBJ1-2; possibly TRBD1 for D (6 bases). Germline V gene sequence: CDR1 SGHRS, CDR2 YFSETQ. V lost 4 bases and J 4 bases, leaving 14 bases between the germline ends. The CDR3 has 14 amino acids. In DNA, the CDR3 is TGCGCCAGCAGCCCGTCACAGGGCTCCTATGGCTACACCTTC. It is translated as CASSPSQGSYGYTF.

To note about this clonotype: A much larger clone differs by one base, so this may be a read error. Here the CDR3 DNA reads TGCAGTGCTAGAGTCTGGGGACAGTACAATGAGCAGTTGTTC. Residues: CSARVWGQYNEQLF. This chain uses TRBV20-1 with TRBJ2-1; 7 positions agree with TRBD1. Germline V gene lookup returns CDR1 DFQATT and CDR2 SNEGSKA (reference sequence). The CDR3 is made up of 14 amino acids.

This clonotype was counted at least ten times. The chain is built from TRBV6-6 and TRBJ1-4; TRBD1 matches at 8 bases. J was trimmed by 3 bases and V by 5 bases; bases with no gene match: 2. This CDR3 contains 14 residues. Germline V lookup: CDR1 MNHNY, CDR2 SVGAGI (reference sequence). This CDR3 is CASSTQGANEKLFF. Here the CDR3 DNA reads TGTGCCAGCAGTACACAGGGGGCTAATGAAAAACTGTTTTTT.

This clonotype has only a few counts. This chain links TRBV30 with TRBJ2-7, with D unclear. The DNA end favors TRBJ2-5, so the J call may be wrong. The germline CDR1 and CDR2 sequences are GTSNPN and SVGIG (reference sequence). The CDR3 consists of 12 residues. The CDR3 protein is CAWRSSGETQYF. CDR3 DNA: TGTGCCTGGAGATCGTCCGGTGAGACCCAGTACTTC.

This clonotype was picked up a small number of times. The V call is TRBV3-1, the J call TRBJ2-7, with TRBD1 matching 7 bases. Germline CDR1 and CDR2: LGHDT and YNNKEL (reference sequence). The CDR3 is 15 residues long. V was clipped by 4 bases and J by 5 bases; unmatched bases: 11. Written as DNA, the CDR3 is TGTGCCAGCAGCCCCAGGGGAAGGGGGCCCGACGAGCAGTACTTC. It translates to CASSPRGRGPDEQYF.

The chain is built from TRBV18 and TRBJ2-7; 7 nucleotides line up with TRBD2. V shed 2 bases and J 1 base; nucleotides not matched to a gene: 5. The length of the CDR3 is 15 residues. Germline values: CDR1 KGHSH, CDR2 LQKENI. The CDR3 sequence: CASSPAGGSSYEQYF. The CDR3 bases are TGTGCCAGCTCACCAGCGGGCGGGAGTTCCTACGAGCAGTACTTC.

Points on this clonotype: A read error may explain this, as a much larger clone is one base away. The chain employs TRBV29-1 and TRBJ1-2; TRBD1 agrees at 10 bases. CDR1 is SQVTM and CDR2 is ANQGSEA in the germline V gene. This CDR3 has 14 residues. Trimming took 7 bases from V and 7 from J; bases not matched to a gene: 12. The CDR3 loop is CSALPGQGWSGYTF. Written as DNA, the CDR3 is TGCAGCGCTTTACCGGGACAGGGGTGGAGTGGCTACACCTTC. The full variable domain, completed using reference TRBV29-1 and TRBJ1-2, is SAVISQKPSRDICQRGTSLTIQCQVDSQVTMMFWYRQQPGQSLTLIATANQGSEATYESGFVIDKFPISRPNLTFSTLTVSNMSPEDSSIYLCSALPGQGWSGYTFGSGTRLTVV.

On this clonotype: Given a much more abundant clone one base away, this may be a read error. CDR3 sequence (DNA): TGTGCCATCAGGCCTAGCGACGCCTACGAGCAGTACTTC. As protein: CAIRPSDAYEQYF. The chain couples TRBV10-3 to TRBJ2-4; D is perhaps TRBD2 (6 bases). The J call could be wrong; TRBJ2-7 is a better fit for the DNA end. This CDR3 spans 13 amino acids. Germline values: CDR1 ENHRY, CDR2 SYGVKD.

A remark on this clonotype: With a much larger clone just one base away, this may be a read error. The rearrangement links TRBV29-1 to TRBJ2-5; 7 nucleotides agree with TRBD1. The J call may be in error: the DNA end matches TRBJ2-7 better. CDR3 length equals 16 residues. Germline loops: CDR1 SQVTM, CDR2 ANQGSEA. The CDR3 DNA follows: TGCAGCGTTGAAAATCCGAGACAGGGTCTCTCCTACGAGCAGTACTTC. It encodes CSVENPRQGLSYEQYF.

Note on this clonotype: Possible read error: a much larger clone is one base away. The gene calls are TRBV20-1 and TRBJ2-7; D remains unclear. CDR1 and CDR2 (germline): DFQATT, SNEGSKA (reference sequence). This CDR3 region has 10 residues. In DNA form, the CDR3 reads TGCAGTGCTAGTACCTACGGGCAGTACTTC. Translation gives CSASTYGQYF.